This T cell receptor (beta chain) was sequenced for a study of Ad26.COV2.S vaccination and SARS-CoV-2 variants. Study-wide context: Intramuscular Ad26.COV2.S doses were given once or twice, 56 days apart.

A word on this clone: Its antigen is unknown.

The protocol was immunoSEQ multiplex PCR, while the TCRdb copy is restricted to in-frame clones and leaves out a portion. Among roughly 700,000 clones listed, roughly 90% were seen once. Notes on the study in general: People who got the vaccine had more spike-specific TCR breadth than people who got placebo. Vaccinees and placebo recipients showed similar non-spike TCR breadth.

The germline gives CDR1 GTSNPN, CDR2 SVGIG (reference sequence). This CDR3 comprises 14 residues. V gave up 5 bases and J gave up 0 bases, with 13 bases separating them. Regarding treatment: about 20 received Ad26.COV2.S at low or high dose, single or two shots; about 5 received placebo; per-sample allocation not given. Material that was analyzed had been drawn on day 63 after the first vaccine or placebo injection. Its platform was an Ad26 vector, and its expressed antigen was Wuhan-strain SARS-CoV-2 spike. This sequence joins TRBV30 and TRBJ1-2, with unresolved D. The sequences come from peripheral blood, collected in a trial of Ad26.COV2.S vaccine versus placebo. The sequence came from a person aged 18 to 59 who received the Ad26.COV2.S COVID-19 vaccine or a placebo. This CDR3 reads CAWEQKTANYGYTF. The CDR3 nucleotides read TGTGCCTGGGAACAGAAAACCGCTAACTATGGCTACACCTTC.